This record concerns one T cell receptor (beta chain) sequence. The antigen remains unidentified. This sample is drawn from a study of PD-1 blockade in classical Hodgkin lymphoma. Data came from immunoSEQ multiplex PCR; TCRdb stores just in-frame clones and leaves some out. The sample has over 75,000 clones; approximately 90% are singletons. Deletions cut 6 bases from V and 3 bases from J, with 15 bases between. Looked up from germline, CDR1 is SGHKS and CDR2 is YYEKEE (reference sequence). CDR3 length equals 14 residues. Time point here: cycle 4 day 1 (C4D1), after about 6 weeks of nivolumab. In every patient, relapse followed autologous stem cell transplantation, while exposure to brentuximab vedotin differed. Study-wide points: Significantly greater TCR diversity emerged by C4D1 in CD4+ cells but not CD8+ cells.

Sequenced material: peripheral blood mononuclear cells (PBMCs), taken before the fourth cycle of nivolumab. The clonotype was recovered from a human donor with classical Hodgkin lymphoma. This chain joins TRBV5-5 and TRBJ1-1; perhaps TRBD1 as D (5 bases). The CDR3 nucleotides read TGTGCCAGCACCCAAGGAGGAGGGGACACTGAAGCTTTCTTT. Translation: CASTQGGGDTEAFF.